These 12 T cell receptor beta chains were sequenced from one sample in a study of shared T cell receptors in the human thymus. Sequenced by immunoSEQ multiplex PCR; TCRdb stores in-frame clones only, minus some. The sample contains under 850,000 clones, 88% of which appear only once. These data are also associated with another study on human thymus T cells.

The sample taken for sequencing was thymocytes. The source is a boy in the first two years of life with a congenital heart defect.

The rearrangement joins TRBV4-3 to TRBJ2-1, with D possibly TRBD2 on 7 matching bases. V was clipped by 2 bases and J by 4 bases, with 12 bases between them. Germline V gives CDR1 LGHNA, CDR2 YSLEER. The CDR3 is 15 amino acids. The CDR3 loop is CASSQHRGGYNEQFF. The CDR3 region has the DNA TGCGCCAGCAGCCAACATAGGGGGGGATACAATGAGCAGTTCTTC.

This rearrangement joins TRBV20-1 to TRBJ1-1; 8 bases are shared with TRBD1. Germline trimming cut 6 bases from V and 9 bases from J; bases unmatched to any gene: 3. CDR1 and CDR2 (germline): DFQATT, SNEGSKA (reference sequence). This CDR3 has 10 amino acids. CDR3 amino acids: CSAPRGQAFF. For the CDR3, the DNA is TGCAGTGCACCCAGGGGGCAAGCTTTCTTT.

The J gene is TRBJ2-7, the V gene TRBV11-2; TRBD2 aligns across 7 bases. This CDR3 is built from 13 residues. The germline V gene encodes CDR1 SGHAT and CDR2 FQNNGV. Losses at the gene ends were 5 bases for V and 5 bases for J; bases not matched to a gene: 6. The CDR3 nucleotides are TGTGCCAGCAGCCCCGGAGGACTAGACGAGCAGTACTTC. This codes for CASSPGGLDEQYF.

This chain links TRBV15 with TRBJ2-1; D remains ambiguous. The CDR3 has 12 residues. Germline CDR1 reads LNHNV; CDR2 reads YYDKDF (reference sequence). The V end was cut by 5 bases, the J end by 2 bases, with 4 bases between. This chain's CDR3 is CATSSTYNEQFF. In DNA form, the CDR3 reads TGTGCCACCAGCTCAACCTACAATGAGCAGTTCTTC.

The CDR3 is CASSLRDSSYEQYF. CDR3 nucleotides: TGTGCCAGCAGTTTACGGGACAGCTCCTACGAGCAGTACTTC. V usage is TRBV28 and J usage is TRBJ2-7, with 7 bases lining up with TRBD1. J lost 0 bases, V lost 2 bases, and 1 base had no gene match. There are 14 residues in the CDR3. Per the germline V gene, CDR1 is MDHEN and CDR2 is SYDVKM.

This chain links TRBV15 with TRBJ2-3; 8 nucleotides match TRBD2. Germline-derived CDR1 and CDR2 are LNHNV and YYDKDF (reference sequence). The V and J ends lost 5 bases and 2 bases, in that order; junction bases with no gene match: 15. The CDR3 contains 18 residues. The DNA of the CDR3 is TGTGCCACCAGCGGAACCTATAGCGGGAAGAATAACACAGATACGCAGTATTTT. Translated: CATSGTYSGKNNTDTQYF.

The chain couples TRBV5-4 to TRBJ1-1; 7 bases align to TRBD1. The CDR3 runs to 13 residues. The trim removed 2 bases at V and 6 bases at J, leaving 4 bases unmatched. The germline CDR1 and CDR2 sequences are SGHNT and YYREEE (reference sequence). CDR3 loop: CASSFTGVPEAFF. CDR3 coding DNA: TGTGCCAGCAGCTTCACAGGGGTCCCTGAAGCTTTCTTT.

The chain has TRBV30 and TRBJ1-2, with 7 positions matching TRBD1. The CDR3 is made up of 12 amino acids. The V gene's germline CDR1 is GTSNPN and CDR2 SVGIG (reference sequence). V lost 2 bases to trimming and J lost 5 bases; unmatched junction nucleotides: 2. In DNA, the CDR3 is TGTGCCTGGAGTCGGGACAGTTATGGCTACACCTTC. Translation: CAWSRDSYGYTF.

This chain connects TRBV27 to TRBJ2-5; no clear D gene. The V end lost 10 bases, the J end lost 0 bases, and 6 bases lay between the germline ends. Looked up from germline, CDR1 is MNHEY and CDR2 is SMNVEV (reference sequence). The CDR3 totals 11 residues. The CDR3 sequence is CATQYQETQYF. The CDR3 nucleotides are TGTGCCACCCAGTACCAAGAGACCCAGTACTTC.

The CDR3 spells CASSQGSGRMDTGELFF. The DNA for the CDR3 is TGCGCCAGCAGCCAAGGTAGCGGGAGAATGGACACCGGGGAGCTGTTTTTT. The V and J genes are TRBV4-1 and TRBJ2-2; 9 bases line up with TRBD2. CDR1 is MGHRA, CDR2 YSYEKL, per germline. The CDR3 consists of 17 residues. The J segment lost 3 bases and the V segment lost 1 base, leaving 6 bases of the junction unmatched.

This chain joins TRBV27 and TRBJ2-5; 10 bases align to TRBD2. The CDR3 runs 19 residues. Unmatched junction bases numbered 22, after V lost 7 bases and J lost 5 bases. The germline gives CDR1 MNHEY, CDR2 SMNVEV (reference sequence). The CDR3 DNA is TGTGCCAGCACTCCAGGAACCCCTCTAGCGGGAGTAGCGGGGGAGACCCAGTACTTC. Protein: CASTPGTPLAGVAGETQYF.

The chain is built from TRBV7-9 and TRBJ1-5; 8 bases line up with TRBD1. V gave up 5 bases and J gave up 4 bases; unmatched junction bases: 13. This CDR3 contains 17 residues. In germline, CDR1 is SEHNR, CDR2 FQNEAQ (reference sequence). The CDR3 coding sequence is TGTGCCAGCAGCCCATCACAGGGGGAGATTGTAAATCAGCCCCAGCATTTT. It translates to CASSPSQGEIVNQPQHF.